These 10 T cell receptor beta chains share one sample of origin, sequenced in a study of human T cells and chemical hapten exposure. TCRdb used MiXCR to reprocess the RACE reads, holding one entry per CDR3 protein. This table holds about 98,000 distinct CDR3 sequences, about 10% found once. Time point of the sample: pre-sensitization, week 0. This sample's treatment: therapeutic diphenylcyclopropenone sensitization with weekly scalp DPC. The sequencing here drew on whole blood, taken in connection with sensitization to the hapten diphenylcyclopropenone (DPC). These receptor sequences come from a woman aged 55 to 70 with alopecia areata. Some clones in this sample may be carry-over from other donors' samples.

CDR3 nucleotides: TGTGCCAGCAGTGAACTCACCATGGGAGCCGGGGAGCTGTTTTTT. It is translated as CASSELTMGAGELFF. The chain combines TRBV6-1 with TRBJ2-2; D is possibly TRBD2 (5 bases). V was trimmed by 2 bases and J by 6 bases, leaving 13 bases between them. Looked up from germline, CDR1 is MNHNS and CDR2 is SASEGT. The CDR3 is 15 residues long.

J is TRBJ2-7 and V is TRBV7-9; 7 bases agree with TRBD1. The CDR3 is made up of 16 amino acids. CDR1 SEHNR and CDR2 FQNEAQ come from the germline V gene (reference sequence). The ends lost 0 bases at V and 3 bases at J; junction bases unmatched: 8. The CDR3 nucleotides are TGTGCCAGCAGCTTAGCGGTCACAGGGGAATACTACGAGCAGTACTTC. The encoded protein is CASSLAVTGEYYEQYF.

The V and J genes are TRBV6-5 and TRBJ1-2; 10 bases are a match to TRBD1. This CDR3 region has 13 residues. V was clipped by 10 bases and J by 5 bases; unmatched bases: 7. Germline CDR1 is MNHEY and CDR2 is SVGAGI. The CDR3 nucleotides are TGTGCCACTAGGACAGGGGGGAGATATGGCTACACCTTC. This gives the protein CATRTGGRYGYTF.

Turning to this clonotype: The junction and the germline gene differ at one end; a read error may be behind it. This chain uses TRBV5-1 with TRBJ2-3; D unresolved. The CDR3 is 15 amino acids. Germline CDR1 reads SGHRS; CDR2 reads YFSETQ. CDR3 sequence reads: CASSLVGQSSDMQYF. CDR3 coding DNA: TGCGCCAGCAGCTTGGTTGGCCAGTCTTCGGATATGCAGTATTTT.

This clonotype was seen repeatedly, ten times or more. This chain connects TRBV10-3 to TRBJ1-1; weak D call: TRBD1 (6 bases). Germline loops: CDR1 ENHRY, CDR2 SYGVKD. CDR3 size: 13 residues. V was trimmed by 2 bases and J by 3 bases, leaving 7 bases between them. CDR3 in DNA: TGTGCCATCAGTGAGGCAGGGGACACTGAAGCTTTCTTT. The encoded protein is CAISEAGDTEAFF.

Ten or more counts support this clonotype. The chain links TRBV5-1 to TRBJ1-1, with 10 bases matching TRBD1. The germline V gene encodes CDR1 SGHRS and CDR2 YFSETQ. The junction had 13 bases not matched to a gene; V was cut back by 4 bases and J by 1 base. The CDR3 has 18 residues. CDR3 nucleotide sequence: TGCGCCAGCAGCGACAGGGGGCGCTTTCCTTTGTGGAACACTGAAGCTTTCTTT. Protein product: CASSDRGRFPLWNTEAFF.

This clonotype was observed many times. This rearrangement joins TRBV4-2 to TRBJ2-6; D possibly uses TRBD1 or TRBD2 (7 bases each). Germline assignment: CDR1 LGHNA and CDR2 YNFKEQ. V lost 4 bases to trimming and J lost 1 base, with 14 bases between them. The CDR3 runs 17 residues. CDR3 protein: CASSPRGGQSGANVLTF. In nucleotides, the CDR3 is TGTGCCAGCAGCCCCAGGGGGGGACAATCTGGGGCCAACGTCCTGACTTTC.

V gene TRBV27 combines with J gene TRBJ1-2; a possible D gene is TRBD1 (6 bases). The germline V gene has CDR1 MNHEY and CDR2 SMNVEV (reference sequence). Deletions cut 5 bases from V and 8 bases from J, with 18 bases between. The CDR3 contains 14 residues. DNA for the CDR3: TGTGCCAGCAGTCCCGCCCAGGGGCGTAAAGGCTACACCTTC. This translates into CASSPAQGRKGYTF.

This rearrangement joins TRBV29-1 to TRBJ1-1; perhaps TRBD1 as D (6 bases). The CDR3 loop spans 13 amino acids. The V end was cut by 5 bases, the J end by 4 bases, with 14 bases between. Germline V gene sequence: CDR1 SQVTM, CDR2 ANQGSEA. The CDR3 is CSVPGQTFTEAFF. CDR3 sequence (DNA): TGCAGCGTTCCTGGACAGACCTTCACTGAAGCTTTCTTT.

The chain uses TRBV15 and TRBJ2-7, with unresolved D. CDR3 length equals 15 residues. CDR1 is LNHNV and CDR2 is YYDKDF in the germline V gene (reference sequence). Trimming removed 1 base at V and 4 bases at J, with 14 bases between. The CDR3 here is CATSRVPLTGYEQYF. The CDR3 nucleotides are TGTGCCACCAGCAGAGTGCCGTTGACTGGTTACGAGCAGTACTTC.